Listed below are T cell receptor beta chains from one sample, sequenced in a study of graft-versus-host responses after intestinal transplantation. Antigens of these TCRs are unknown. TCRdb's table, derived via immunoSEQ multiplex PCR, lists solely in-frame clones and lacks some. This table has 90,000 to 100,000 clones, roughly 90% appearing once. Specimen: unstimulated CD8+ T cells sorted from spleen or lymph node cells, collected before intestinal transplant. The receptors were sampled from a human donor who received an intestinal transplant. The conserved cysteine and the conserved F or W are not part of the CDR3 here. The order of the fields is V gene, D gene, J gene, CDR3 protein. The D gene is left open where the match is weak.

TRBV6-5	TRBD1	TRBJ2-2	ASLETGSGTGELF
TRBV13	NA	TRBJ2-1	ASSRIGDNEQF
TRBV2	NA	TRBJ2-2	ASRDRGSGELF
TRBV6-1	NA	TRBJ1-3	ASREPRGEKRNTIY
TRBV27	NA	TRBJ2-7	ASSLTGLGLEQY
TRBV15	TRBD1	TRBJ2-1	ATSPVPGQEQF
TRBV5-1	TRBD2	TRBJ2-1	ASSSYVSSGGASSYNEQF
TRBV19	TRBD2	TRBJ2-3	ASSIIAGGLDTQY
TRBV6-6	TRBD1	TRBJ1-2	ASSPFSGQWDYGYT
TRBV7-9	TRBD1	TRBJ2-7	ASSSGQGIYEQY
TRBV27	NA	TRBJ1-1	ASSLSGGAFNEAF
TRBV19	NA	TRBJ1-2	ASSPLVPDSYTPKNYGYT
TRBV4-2	TRBD2	TRBJ2-1	ASSPSLSGMDNEQF
TRBV7-2	TRBD1	TRBJ1-1	ASSLDRGTEAF
TRBV7-9	TRBD2	TRBJ2-2	ASSRTSGRDSGELF
TRBV27	NA	TRBJ2-7	ASSLRRGGANEQY
TRBV19	NA	TRBJ1-1	ASSISLNTEAF
TRBV5-4	TRBD1	TRBJ2-7	ASSVDRGEYEQY
TRBV6-5	TRBD1	TRBJ2-7	ASSADRGGPYEQY
TRBV9	TRBD2	TRBJ2-3	ASSAGLAGAADTQY
TRBV15	NA	TRBJ1-4	ATSGQGIREKLF
TRBV7-6	TRBD1	TRBJ2-7	ASSLAGTATIYEQY
TRBV4-1	NA	TRBJ2-2	ASSQGGVASNTGELF
TRBV7-9	TRBD2	TRBJ2-1	ASSPLGQTGLAGKQF
TRBV4-1	TRBD1	TRBJ1-5	ASSDREDGSQPQH
TRBV29-1	TRBD2	TRBJ2-1	SVVGAGGRHEQF
TRBV19	NA	TRBJ2-3	ARRLPSSYTQY
TRBV19	NA	TRBJ1-4	ASSPRHAATNEKLF
TRBV28	NA	TRBJ1-2	ASTTAPGPNGYT
TRBV11-3	TRBD2	TRBJ2-3	ASSSRLAGGDTQY
TRBV5-8	TRBD2	TRBJ2-3	ASSWDYSGTDTQY
TRBV2	TRBD1	TRBJ1-2	ASLFAGGYEDT
TRBV5-1	TRBD1	TRBJ1-5	ASSPGQGNQPQH
TRBV2	TRBD2	TRBJ2-5	ASSVGTTPQETQY
TRBV7-9	TRBD2	TRBJ2-2	ASSPTGGTNTGELF
TRBV2	NA	TRBJ1-3	ANRVASGNTIY
TRBV28	NA	TRBJ1-5	ASSGTGTQYQPQH
TRBV4-1	TRBD1	TRBJ1-5	ASSPRQGRQPQH
TRBV29-1	NA	TRBJ2-5	SVDPDAGGPQETQY
TRBV5-5	NA	TRBJ2-3	ASSLAVEYTDTQY
TRBV5-6	TRBD1	TRBJ1-6	ASSLGQGNSPLH
TRBV19	TRBD2	TRBJ2-1	ASSRLAGGRTQDNEQF
TRBV21-1	NA	TRBJ1-5	ASAPDGRRFSYSNQPQH
TRBV4-1	TRBD1	TRBJ2-7	ASSRRTGGVHEQY
TRBV27	TRBD1	TRBJ1-5	ASRPTGYSNQPQH
TRBV6-1	TRBD1	TRBJ2-1	AGLGQGYNEQF
TRBV29-1	TRBD2	TRBJ2-1	SVDPSGRMNEQF
TRBV5-1	TRBD2	TRBJ2-7	ASSLRASGSSEQY
TRBV30	NA	TRBJ2-2	AWSVKGPGELF
TRBV7-9	TRBD2	TRBJ2-1	ASSHSGVSYNEQF
TRBV7-3	TRBD1	TRBJ2-2	ASSPTPGQMGTGELF
TRBV9	TRBD1	TRBJ2-7	ASSRGQGDYEQY
TRBV5-1	TRBD1	TRBJ2-3	ASRDGTGAVADTQY
TRBV19	TRBD1	TRBJ2-7	ASTPGQGPYEQY
TRBV29-1	NA	TRBJ2-7	SVGTPSSYEQY
TRBV29-1	TRBD1	TRBJ2-7	SARDRDYEQY
TRBV11-2	NA	TRBJ1-5	ASSLDPGGDQPQH
TRBV27	NA	TRBJ1-2	ASSPTPVLTNYGYT
TRBV19	NA	TRBJ2-5	ASAGETQY